This T cell receptor (beta chain) was sequenced for a study of blood T cell repertoires in COVID-19. Trimming left V 0 bases short and J 6 bases short, with 15 bases between. The CDR3 spans 16 residues. Per germline, CDR1 MNHEY and CDR2 SVGEGT. Assay: immunoSEQ multiplex PCR; the TCRdb copy retains only in-frame clones and omits some. Of approximately 310,000 clones listed, around 85% are singletons. The chain uses TRBV6-2 or TRBV6-3 and TRBJ1-5; D remains ambiguous. Sequencing input: PBMCs or T cells enriched from blood (not recorded which). This clonotype originated in a woman aged 25 to 39 who had been exposed to COVID-19. For the CDR3, the DNA is TGTGCCAGCAGTTACTCGCCGTTGGAGTTCGTTCAGCCCCAGCATTTT. Its protein is CASSYSPLEFVQPQHF.